Listed below are T cell receptor beta chains from one sample, sequenced in a study of cytomegalovirus exposure and HLA in healthy donors. The table came from immunoSEQ multiplex PCR; TCRdb's copy has only in-frame clones and leaves some out. The top ten clones hold roughly 15% of a sample with 90,000 to 110,000 clones, roughly 13% of them seen once. Sequenced: PBMCs. The receptor set was obtained from a man aged 35 to 55 in good health and CMV-seropositive. Each CDR3 is given with its conserved first and last residue.

J	V	CDR3
TRBJ2-6	TRBV7-9	CASSLRDRGSGANVLTF
TRBJ2-1	TRBV30	CAWSSGLAGYNEQFF
TRBJ2-7	TRBV6-1	CASSEALRHYEQYF
TRBJ2-3	TRBV7-2	CASSLGGRAGTDTQYF
TRBJ2-3	TRBV7-3	CASSLYSVGDTQYF
TRBJ2-1	TRBV7-8	CASSTRLAGALDEQFF
TRBJ2-5	TRBV2	CASYNKRGETQYF
TRBJ2-1	TRBV18	CASSPILAGEPSSYNEQFF
TRBJ2-7	TRBV4-1	CASSQVRDFYEQYF
TRBJ2-7	TRBV7-3	CASSLSQGEPYEQYF
TRBJ2-7	TRBV6-1	CASSERAVITYEQYF
TRBJ2-7	TRBV5-1	CASSALSGSTYEQYF
TRBJ1-4	TRBV4-1	CASSYLPGWRLFF
TRBJ1-4	TRBV9	CASSPDGGATNEKLFF
TRBJ2-7	TRBV2	CASTPHLAGSYEQYF
TRBJ1-2	TRBV23-1	CASSQSHSGGYGYTF
TRBJ2-7	TRBV9	CASSVGVIATRQYF
TRBJ2-7	TRBV6-5	CASRRPHSTYEQYF
TRBJ2-7	TRBV27	CASSSYGTSGVYEQYF
TRBJ2-7	TRBV2	CASSLSRTSGGPYEQYF
TRBJ2-7	TRBV5-4	CASSSPSGNYEQYF
TRBJ2-7	TRBV9	CASSVGRTSGSPQGEQYF
TRBJ2-2	TRBV19	CASSEGRLAGELFF
TRBJ1-4	TRBV6-5	CASSYTGGVNEKLFF
TRBJ2-1	TRBV6-1	CASPGTSSYNEQFF
TRBJ2-3	TRBV6-6	CASSTRLAGEADTQYF
TRBJ2-5	TRBV15	CATSRTSGAGNDQETQYF
TRBJ2-2	TRBV18	CASSPRTRWETGELFF
TRBJ2-1	TRBV5-1	CASSVTASSYNEQFF
TRBJ1-2	TRBV9	CASSVQAWPAGTNGYTF
TRBJ2-6	TRBV6-4	CATRSSGANVLTF
TRBJ2-3	TRBV7-2	CASSQIQGGLTDTQYF
TRBJ1-5	TRBV2	CASSERGPSNQPQHF
TRBJ2-3	TRBV5-1	CASRPGTSGRGDTQYF
TRBJ1-4	TRBV4-1	CASSQVAGLNEKLFF
TRBJ2-6	TRBV9	CASSAIDRANVLTF
TRBJ2-1	TRBV2	CASSGRDRGYNEQFF
TRBJ2-7	TRBV7-9	CASSPVTASSEQYF
TRBJ2-3	TRBV27	CASSFSTRRIAGGSSTDTQYF
TRBJ2-1	TRBV4-3	CASSPSWRHSYNEQFF
TRBJ2-5	TRBV6-6	CASSYSTGGEETQYF
TRBJ2-7	TRBV6-6	CASSYEAGAHEQYF
TRBJ2-3	TRBV28	CASSFLLDTQYF
TRBJ2-3	TRBV5-6	CASFYRERGTDTQYF
TRBJ2-2	TRBV4-3	CASSQKSVTNTGELFF
TRBJ2-6	TRBV4-3	CASSQVPGPPGANVLTF
TRBJ2-5	TRBV7-8	CASSSDRDGETQYF
TRBJ2-1	TRBV5-1	CASSLERGRNNEQFF
TRBJ1-5	TRBV27	CASSRTGGYQPQHF
TRBJ2-1	TRBV5-4	CASSPGQASYNEQFF
TRBJ1-4	TRBV27	CASSLGRTGHNEKLFF
TRBJ1-5	TRBV9	CASSLSGTGFQPQHF
TRBJ1-2	TRBV11-3	CASSLGGNYGYTF